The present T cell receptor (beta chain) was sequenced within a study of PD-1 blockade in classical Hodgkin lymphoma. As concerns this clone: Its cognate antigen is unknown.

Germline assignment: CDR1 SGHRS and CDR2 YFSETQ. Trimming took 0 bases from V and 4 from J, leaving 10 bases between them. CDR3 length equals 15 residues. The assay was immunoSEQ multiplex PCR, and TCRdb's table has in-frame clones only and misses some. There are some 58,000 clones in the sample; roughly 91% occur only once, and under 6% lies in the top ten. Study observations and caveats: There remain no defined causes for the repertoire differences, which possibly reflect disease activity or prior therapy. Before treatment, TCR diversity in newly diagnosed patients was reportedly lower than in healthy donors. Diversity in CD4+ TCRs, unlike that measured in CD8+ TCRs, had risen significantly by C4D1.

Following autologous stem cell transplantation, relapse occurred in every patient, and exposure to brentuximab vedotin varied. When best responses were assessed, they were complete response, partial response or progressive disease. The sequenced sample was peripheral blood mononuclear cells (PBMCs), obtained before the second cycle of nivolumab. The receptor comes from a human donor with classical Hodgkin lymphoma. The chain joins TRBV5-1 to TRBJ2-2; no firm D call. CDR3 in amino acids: CASSLGAVLTGELFF. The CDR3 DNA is TGCGCCAGCAGCTTGGGGGCAGTCCTCACCGGGGAGCTGTTTTTT.